This T cell receptor (beta chain) derives from a study of T-cell reconstitution after alpha-beta-depleted transplantation in children. This clonotype was seen only a few times. Germline V gene sequence: CDR1 DFQATT, CDR2 SNEGSKA (reference sequence). This CDR3 spans 13 amino acids. V lost 1 base and J lost 7, with 14 bases in between. Unique molecular identifiers were built into the TCRbeta library. MiXCR, run by TCRdb on the PCR reads, gives a single entry per CDR3 protein. Of about 480,000 distinct CDR3 sequences in the sample, roughly an eighth were seen once. This rearrangement joins TRBV20-1 to TRBJ2-7; D is possibly TRBD2 (6 bases). The TCR comes from a human donor who donated a stem cell graft to a child with combined immunodeficiency. Here the sequenced sample was PBMCs from the stem cell graft donor, taken from the stem cell graft. The DNA of the CDR3 is TGCAGTGCTAGAGCGGACTACACCGTGGAGCAGTACTTC. Encoded protein: CSARADYTVEQYF.